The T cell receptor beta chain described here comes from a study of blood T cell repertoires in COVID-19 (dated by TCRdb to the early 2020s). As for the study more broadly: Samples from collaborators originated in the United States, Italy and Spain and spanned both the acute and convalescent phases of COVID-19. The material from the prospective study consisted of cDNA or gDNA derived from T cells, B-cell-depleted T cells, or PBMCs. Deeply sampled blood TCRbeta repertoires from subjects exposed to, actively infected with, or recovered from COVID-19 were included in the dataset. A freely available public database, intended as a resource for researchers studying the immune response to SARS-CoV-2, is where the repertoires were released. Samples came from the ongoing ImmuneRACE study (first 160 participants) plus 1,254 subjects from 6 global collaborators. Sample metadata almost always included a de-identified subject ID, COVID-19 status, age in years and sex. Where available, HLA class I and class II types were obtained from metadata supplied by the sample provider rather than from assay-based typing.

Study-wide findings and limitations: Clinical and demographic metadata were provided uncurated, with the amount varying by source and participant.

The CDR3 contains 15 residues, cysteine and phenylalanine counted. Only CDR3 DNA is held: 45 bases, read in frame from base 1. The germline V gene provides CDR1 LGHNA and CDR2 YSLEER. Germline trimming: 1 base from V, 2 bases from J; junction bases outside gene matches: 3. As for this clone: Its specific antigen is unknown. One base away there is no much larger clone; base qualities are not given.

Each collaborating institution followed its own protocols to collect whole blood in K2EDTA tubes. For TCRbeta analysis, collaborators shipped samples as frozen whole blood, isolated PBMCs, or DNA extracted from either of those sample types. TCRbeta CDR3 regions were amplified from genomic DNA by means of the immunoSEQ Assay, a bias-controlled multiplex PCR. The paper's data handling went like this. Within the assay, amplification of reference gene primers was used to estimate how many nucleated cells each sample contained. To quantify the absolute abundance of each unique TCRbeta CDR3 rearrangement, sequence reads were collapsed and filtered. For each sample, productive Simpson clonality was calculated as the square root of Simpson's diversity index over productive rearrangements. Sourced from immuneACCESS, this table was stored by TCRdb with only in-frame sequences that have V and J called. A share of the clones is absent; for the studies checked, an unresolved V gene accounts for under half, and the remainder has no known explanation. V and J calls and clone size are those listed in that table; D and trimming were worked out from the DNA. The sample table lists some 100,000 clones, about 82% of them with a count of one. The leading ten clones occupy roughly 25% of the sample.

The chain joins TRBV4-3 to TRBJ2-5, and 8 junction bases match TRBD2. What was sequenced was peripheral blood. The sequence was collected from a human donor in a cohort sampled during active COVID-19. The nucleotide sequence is TGCGCCAGCAGCCAAGGTAGCGGGGTACAAGAGACCCAGTACTTC. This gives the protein CASSQGSGVQETQYF.